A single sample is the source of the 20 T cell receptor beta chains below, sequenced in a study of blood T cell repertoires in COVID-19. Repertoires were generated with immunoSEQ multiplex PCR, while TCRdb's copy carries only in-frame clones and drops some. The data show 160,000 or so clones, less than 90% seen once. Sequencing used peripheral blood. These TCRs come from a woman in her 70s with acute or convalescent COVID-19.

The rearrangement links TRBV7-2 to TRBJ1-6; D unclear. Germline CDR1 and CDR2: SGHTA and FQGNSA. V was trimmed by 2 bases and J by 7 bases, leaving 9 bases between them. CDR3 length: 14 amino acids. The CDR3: CASSLQAPNSPLHF. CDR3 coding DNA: TGTGCCAGCAGCTTACAGGCTCCGAATTCACCCCTCCACTTT.

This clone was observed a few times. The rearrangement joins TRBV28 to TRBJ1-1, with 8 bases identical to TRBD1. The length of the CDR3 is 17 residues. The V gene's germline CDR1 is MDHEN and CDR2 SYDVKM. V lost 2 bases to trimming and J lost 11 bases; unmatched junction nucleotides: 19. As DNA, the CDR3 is TGTGCCAGCAGTTTACGGCAGGGGGCACTAAGGCTTATGACGGCTTTCTTT. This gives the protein CASSLRQGALRLMTAFF.

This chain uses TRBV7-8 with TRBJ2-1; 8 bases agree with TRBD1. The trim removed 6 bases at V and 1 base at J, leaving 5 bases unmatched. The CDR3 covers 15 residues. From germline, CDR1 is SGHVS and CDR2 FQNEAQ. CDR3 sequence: CASRSDRGSYNEQFF. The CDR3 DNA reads TGTGCCAGCAGATCCGACAGGGGATCCTACAATGAGCAGTTCTTC.

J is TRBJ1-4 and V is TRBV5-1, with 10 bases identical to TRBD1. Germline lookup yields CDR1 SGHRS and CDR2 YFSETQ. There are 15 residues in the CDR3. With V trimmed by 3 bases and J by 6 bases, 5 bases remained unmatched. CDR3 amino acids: CASSYAGTGDEKLFF. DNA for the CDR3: TGCGCCAGCAGCTATGCCGGGACAGGGGATGAAAAACTGTTTTTT.

DNA of the CDR3: TGTGCCAGCAGCCAGGACCCCGTAGCGGGAGGGTGGAATGAGCAGTTCTTC. Amino acid sequence: CASSQDPVAGGWNEQFF. V and J are TRBV4-2 and TRBJ2-1, with 11 positions matching TRBD2. The V and J ends lost 3 bases and 7 bases, in that order; junction bases with no gene match: 11. Germline CDR1 and CDR2: LGHNA and YNFKEQ. The CDR3 loop spans 17 amino acids.

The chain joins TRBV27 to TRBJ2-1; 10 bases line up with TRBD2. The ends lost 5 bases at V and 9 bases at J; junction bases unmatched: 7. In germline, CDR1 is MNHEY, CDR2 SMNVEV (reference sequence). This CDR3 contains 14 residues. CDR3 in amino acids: CASSNQRGGVEQFF. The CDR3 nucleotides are TGTGCCAGCAGTAACCAGCGGGGGGGCGTTGAGCAGTTCTTC.

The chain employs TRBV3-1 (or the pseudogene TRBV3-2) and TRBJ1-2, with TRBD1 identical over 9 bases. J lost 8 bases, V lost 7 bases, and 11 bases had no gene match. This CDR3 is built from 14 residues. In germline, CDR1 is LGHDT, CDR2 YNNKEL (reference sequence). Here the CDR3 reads CASTLTSTGGGYTF. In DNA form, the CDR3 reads TGTGCCAGCACCCTTACATCGACAGGGGGAGGCTACACCTTC.

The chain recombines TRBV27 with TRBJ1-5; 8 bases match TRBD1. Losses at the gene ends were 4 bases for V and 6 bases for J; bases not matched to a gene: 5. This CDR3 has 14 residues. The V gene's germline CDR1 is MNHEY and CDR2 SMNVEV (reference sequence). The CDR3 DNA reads TGTGCCAGCAGTTCAGACAGGGGAGGTCAGCCCCAGCATTTT. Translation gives CASSSDRGGQPQHF.

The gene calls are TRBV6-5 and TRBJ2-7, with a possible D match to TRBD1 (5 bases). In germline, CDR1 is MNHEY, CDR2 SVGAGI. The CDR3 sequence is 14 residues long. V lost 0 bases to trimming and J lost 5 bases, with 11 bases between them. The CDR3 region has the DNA TGTGCCAGCAGTTACTCGCCAGGGTCCCACGAGCAGTACTTC. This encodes CASSYSPGSHEQYF.

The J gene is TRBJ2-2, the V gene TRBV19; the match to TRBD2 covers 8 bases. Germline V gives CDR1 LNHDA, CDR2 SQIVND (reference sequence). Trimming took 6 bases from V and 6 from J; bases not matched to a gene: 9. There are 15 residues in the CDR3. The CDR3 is CASSPAGEVPGELFF. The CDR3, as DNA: TGTGCCAGTAGCCCAGCGGGAGAGGTTCCCGGGGAGCTGTTTTTT.

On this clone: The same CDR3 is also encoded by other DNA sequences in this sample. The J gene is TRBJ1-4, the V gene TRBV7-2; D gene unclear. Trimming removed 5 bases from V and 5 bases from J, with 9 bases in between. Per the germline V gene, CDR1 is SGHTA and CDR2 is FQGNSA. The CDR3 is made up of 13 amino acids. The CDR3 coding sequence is TGTGCCAGCAGCCGCGGAGCAAATGAAAAACTGTTTTTT. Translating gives CASSRGANEKLFF.

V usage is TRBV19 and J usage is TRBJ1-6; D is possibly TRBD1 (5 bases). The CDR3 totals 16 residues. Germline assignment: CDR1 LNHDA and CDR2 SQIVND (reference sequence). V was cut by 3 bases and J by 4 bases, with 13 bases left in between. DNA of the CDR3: TGTGCCAGTAGTATCTTCGCCGGGGGGTATAATTCACCCCTCCACTTT. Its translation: CASSIFAGGYNSPLHF.

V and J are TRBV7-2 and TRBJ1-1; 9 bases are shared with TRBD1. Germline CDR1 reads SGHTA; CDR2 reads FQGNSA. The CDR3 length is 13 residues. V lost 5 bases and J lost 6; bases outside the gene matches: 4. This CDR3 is CASSRDRAAEAFF. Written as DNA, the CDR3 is TGTGCCAGCAGCCGGGACAGGGCCGCTGAAGCTTTCTTT. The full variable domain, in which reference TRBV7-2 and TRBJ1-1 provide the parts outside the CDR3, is GAGVSQSPSNKVTEKGKDVELRCDPISGHTALYWYRQSLGQGLEFLIYFQGNSAPDKSGLPSDRFSAERTGGSVSTLTIQRTQQEDSAVYLCASSRDRAAEAFFGQGTRLTVV.

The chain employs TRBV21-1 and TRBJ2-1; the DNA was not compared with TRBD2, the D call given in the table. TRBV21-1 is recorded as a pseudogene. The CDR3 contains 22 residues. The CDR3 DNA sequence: TGTGCCAGCAGCAAAGTCCCCCGGAGGCTAGCGGGAGCAATCTTCTCCTACAATGAGCAGTTCTTC. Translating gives CASSKVPRRLAGAIFSYNEQFF.

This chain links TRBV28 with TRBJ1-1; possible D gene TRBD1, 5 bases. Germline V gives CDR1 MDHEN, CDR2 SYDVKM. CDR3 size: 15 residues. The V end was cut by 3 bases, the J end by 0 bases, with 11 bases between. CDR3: CASSFKGRVNTEAFF. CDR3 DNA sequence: TGTGCCAGCAGTTTTAAGGGCAGGGTGAACACTGAAGCTTTCTTT.

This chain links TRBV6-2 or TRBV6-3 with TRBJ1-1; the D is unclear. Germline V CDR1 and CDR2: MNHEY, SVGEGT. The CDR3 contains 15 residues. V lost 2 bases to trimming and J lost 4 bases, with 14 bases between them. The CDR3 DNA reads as TGTGCCAGCAGTTACCTGGGCCCCACGCGCACTGAAGCTTTCTTT. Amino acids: CASSYLGPTRTEAFF.

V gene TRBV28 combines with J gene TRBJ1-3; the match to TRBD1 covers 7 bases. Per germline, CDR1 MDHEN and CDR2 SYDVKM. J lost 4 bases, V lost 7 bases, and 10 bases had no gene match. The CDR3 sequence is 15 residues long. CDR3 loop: CASTPGGLLGNTIYF. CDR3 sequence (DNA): TGTGCCAGCACACCAGGGGGTCTTTTGGGAAACACCATATATTTT.

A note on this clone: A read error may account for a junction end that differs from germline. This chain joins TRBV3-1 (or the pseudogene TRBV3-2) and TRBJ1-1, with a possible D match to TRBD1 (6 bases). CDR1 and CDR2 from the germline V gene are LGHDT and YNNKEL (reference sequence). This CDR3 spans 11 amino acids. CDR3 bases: TGTGCCAGCAGCCATCTTGACAGGACGGTCTTT. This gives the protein CASSHLDRTVF.

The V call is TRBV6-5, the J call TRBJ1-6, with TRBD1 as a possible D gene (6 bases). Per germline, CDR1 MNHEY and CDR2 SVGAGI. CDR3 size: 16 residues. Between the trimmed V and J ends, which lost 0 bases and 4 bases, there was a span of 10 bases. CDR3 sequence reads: CASSYSSGAYNSPLHF. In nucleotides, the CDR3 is TGTGCCAGCAGTTACTCGTCAGGGGCGTATAATTCACCCCTCCACTTT.

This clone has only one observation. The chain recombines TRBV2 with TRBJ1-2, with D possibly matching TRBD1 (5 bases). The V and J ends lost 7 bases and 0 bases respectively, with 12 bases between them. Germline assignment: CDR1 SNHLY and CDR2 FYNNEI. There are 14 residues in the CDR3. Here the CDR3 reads CASIGREANYGYTF. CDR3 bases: TGTGCCAGCATAGGCAGGGAAGCTAACTATGGCTACACCTTC.